These 17 T cell receptor beta chains were all obtained from the same sample, sequenced in a study of read filtering for tumor transcriptome and immune sequencing. Molecular barcoded adaptors covering alpha/delta and beta/gamma chains were used on around 370 ng RNA. TCRdb itself ran the reads through MiXCR, one entry per CDR3 protein. The sample carries about 24,000 distinct CDR3 sequences, around 20% recorded once. The source material was a population of CD138-negative cells sorted from bone marrow. The receptors shown here come from a donor at least 40 years old with multiple myeloma.

In its sample, this clonotype is medium-sized. This chain uses TRBV7-3 with TRBJ2-6, with D perhaps TRBD1 or TRBD2 (5 bases each). V was cut by 0 bases and J by 4 bases, with 10 bases left in between. Germline V gene sequence: CDR1 SGHTA, CDR2 FQGTGA. This CDR3 has 16 amino acids. The chain's CDR3 is CASSLTEGTGANVLTF. The CDR3 DNA sequence: TGTGCCAGCAGCTTAACTGAGGGGACCGGGGCCAACGTCCTGACTTTC.

There are a few counts of this clonotype. V gene TRBV20-1 combines with J gene TRBJ2-1, with D tentatively TRBD2 (5 bases). The CDR3 contains 16 residues. Germline CDR1 DFQATT, CDR2 SNEGSKA (reference sequence). Trimming shortened V by 7 bases and J by 5 bases, and 24 bases separated the two germline ends. The DNA of the CDR3 is TGCAGTGTTAGTAAAGGAGGCCCGAGGTCCCACAATGAGCAGTTCTTC. Its translation is CSVSKGGPRSHNEQFF.

Note on this clonotype: A single base separates this from a much larger clone, so it may be a read error. This CDR3 fails to terminate in the conserved phenylalanine or tryptophan, so it likely reflects a read error. J is TRBJ2-5 and V is TRBV6-5, with D maybe TRBD1 (6 bases). Trimming shortened V by 5 bases and J by 5 bases, and 18 bases separated the two germline ends. In germline, CDR1 is MNHEY, CDR2 SVGAGI. This CDR3 has 15 residues. The CDR3 DNA sequence: TGTGCCAGCAGTCAATCAGGGGAAAAAATGGAGACCCAGTACTCC. Translating it yields CASSQSGEKMETQYS.

This clonotype was found many times. This chain uses TRBV25-1 with TRBJ2-7; possibly TRBD1 for D (6 bases). Germline V gene sequence: CDR1 MGHDK, CDR2 SYGVNS. The V end was cut by 4 bases, the J end by 3 bases, with 13 bases between. This CDR3 is 14 amino acids long. DNA of the CDR3: TGTGCCAGCAGTGCCACAGGGCTATTCTACGAGCAGTACTTC. It specifies CASSATGLFYEQYF.

This clonotype came up once. The conserved phenylalanine or tryptophan normally closing the CDR3 is absent here, so this likely arose from a read error. The DNA is omitted, as the CDR3 cannot be located on it reliably, and the CDR3 follows TCRdb's listing. This chain links TRBV21-1 with TRBJ2-1; whether TRBD2, the table's D call, matches the DNA was not checked. TRBV21-1 is a recognized pseudogene. The CDR3 comprises 17 residues, both ends counted. The CDR3 loop is CASSKRASGRFFNEQFY.

This clonotype came up many times. This chain joins TRBV7-9 and TRBJ2-2; 8 bases match TRBD1. This CDR3 is built from 18 residues. Germline CDR1 SEHNR, CDR2 FQNEAQ (reference sequence). V trimming: 4 bases; J trimming: 4 bases; junction bases outside the gene matches: 14. CDR3 DNA sequence: TGTGCCAGCAGCTCCACCCCGTTGAGACAGGGGTTCACCGGGGAGCTGTTTTTT. Translated: CASSSTPLRQGFTGELFF.

This clonotype occurred many times. The chain employs TRBV28 and TRBJ2-1, with D unclear. This CDR3 spans 16 amino acids. Looked up from germline, CDR1 is MDHEN and CDR2 is SYDVKM. V was clipped by 1 base and J by 1 base, with 11 bases between them. CDR3 residues: CASSLSLLLSYNEQFF. In nucleotides, the CDR3 is TGTGCCAGCAGTTTATCACTCCTCCTATCCTACAATGAGCAGTTCTTC. The full variable domain, completed using reference TRBV28 and TRBJ2-1, is DVKVTQSSRYLVKRTGEKVFLECVQDMDHENMFWYRQDPGLGLRLIYFSYDVKMKEKGDIPEGYSVSREKKERFSLILESASTNQTSMYLCASSLSLLLSYNEQFFGPGTRLTVL.

In this sample, this clonotype turned up many times. The rearrangement uses TRBV5-5 and TRBJ1-1; tentatively, D is TRBD1 (6 bases). The ends were cut back, 4 bases at V and 10 bases at J, with 17 bases in the middle. CDR3 size: 13 residues. Germline V gene data show CDR1 as SGHKS and CDR2 as YYEKEE (reference sequence). The CDR3 loop is CASSRGEAVTAFF. The CDR3 DNA reads as TGTGCCAGCAGCAGGGGGGAGGCGGTAACAGCTTTCTTT.

The V call is TRBV29-1, the J call TRBJ2-1; 11 nucleotides match TRBD1. This CDR3 contains 13 residues. Germline CDR1 SQVTM, CDR2 ANQGSEA. Trimming took 6 bases from V and 12 from J; bases not matched to a gene: 10. The CDR3 nucleotides read TGCAGCGTGGACAGGGGGCCGGACGATGGGCAGTTCTTC. Amino acids: CSVDRGPDDGQFF.

The table lists this clonotype with a count of one. At one end, the junction sequence differs from germline, possibly due to a read error. The chain has TRBV20-1 and TRBJ2-3; D possibly corresponds to TRBD1 (5 bases). The CDR3 sequence is 15 residues long. Germline lookup yields CDR1 DFQATT and CDR2 SNEGSKA (reference sequence). The chain's CDR3 is CIAREQEKTADTQYF. CDR3 DNA: TGCATTGCTAGAGAACAGGAGAAAACAGCTGATACGCAGTATTTT.

This clonotype appeared many times. A read error may explain this, as a much larger clone is one base away. The chain employs TRBV5-1 and TRBJ2-3; TRBD1 agrees at 7 bases. CDR1 and CDR2 from the germline V gene are SGHRS and YFSETQ. CDR3 length: 15 amino acids. The CDR3: CAGSLPGGDSDTQYF. Here the CDR3 DNA reads TGCGCCGGCAGCTTGCCAGGGGGAGATTCAGATACGCAGTATTTT.

On this clonotype itself: Because the CDR3 is missing its conserved closing phenylalanine or tryptophan, this is likely a read error. The V and J genes are TRBV10-3 and TRBJ2-3, with 12 bases lining up with TRBD2. Germline assignment: CDR1 ENHRY and CDR2 SYGVKD. CDR3 size: 15 residues. The CDR3, as DNA: TGTGCCATCAAGGAGCTAGCGGGAGGGTCAGATCCGCAGTATTTG. Its protein is CAIKELAGGSDPQYL.

This clonotype was found many times. CDR3 sequence: CASKEDEKLFF. The DNA for the CDR3 is TGTGCCAGCAAAGAGGATGAAAAACTGTTTTTT. This chain links TRBV3-1 with TRBJ1-4; D unclear. The CDR3 extends over 11 amino acids. Germline V gene lookup returns CDR1 LGHDT and CDR2 YNNKEL (reference sequence). Trimming cost V 7 bases and J 6 bases, with 6 bases left between them.

This clonotype occurred many times. CDR3 region: CASSLATEGETQYF. The CDR3 coding sequence is TGTGCCAGCAGCTTAGCCACAGAGGGAGAGACCCAGTACTTC. V gene TRBV11-2 combines with J gene TRBJ2-5; a weak D match, TRBD2 (5 bases). The CDR3 totals 14 residues. Germline V gene data show CDR1 as SGHAT and CDR2 as FQNNGV. V shed 1 base and J shed 4 bases, with 10 bases lying between them. The full variable domain, with the rest looked up from reference TRBV11-2 and TRBJ2-5, is EAGVAQSPRYKIIEKRQSVAFWCNPISGHATLYWYQQILGQGPKLLIQFQNNGVVDDSQLPKDRFSAERLKGVDSTLKIQPAKLEDSAVYLCASSLATEGETQYFGPGTRLLVL.

About this clonotype: Germline is not matched at one junction end, which may reflect a read error. This chain links TRBV3-1 with TRBJ2-1; 15 nucleotides line up with TRBD2. This CDR3 comprises 19 residues. Germline loops: CDR1 LGHDT, CDR2 YNNKEL (reference sequence). CDR3 amino acids: CASSQGLPGTSGRYTEQFF. The CDR3 DNA sequence: TGTGCCAGCAGCCAAGGCCTCCCCGGGACTAGCGGGAGGTACACTGAGCAGTTCTTC.

This clonotype came up many times. V is TRBV12-3 or TRBV12-4 and J is TRBJ1-1; tentative D call: TRBD1 (6 bases). Trimming stripped 7 bases from V and 2 bases from J, with 11 bases between. This CDR3 is 13 amino acids long. CDR3 sequence: CASNLDSNTEAFF. Written as DNA, the CDR3 is TGTGCCAGCAATTTGGACAGCAACACTGAAGCTTTCTTT.

CDR3 coding DNA: TGTGCCAGCTCCATGGTGAGTTGGGGGGACAATACGCAGTATTTT. Protein sequence: CASSMVSWGDNTQYF. This chain links TRBV4-2 with TRBJ2-3, with D perhaps given as TRBD1 or TRBD2 (6 bases each). V was clipped by 8 bases and J by 7 bases, with 22 bases between them. The germline gives CDR1 LGHNA, CDR2 YNFKEQ. The CDR3 has 15 amino acids.